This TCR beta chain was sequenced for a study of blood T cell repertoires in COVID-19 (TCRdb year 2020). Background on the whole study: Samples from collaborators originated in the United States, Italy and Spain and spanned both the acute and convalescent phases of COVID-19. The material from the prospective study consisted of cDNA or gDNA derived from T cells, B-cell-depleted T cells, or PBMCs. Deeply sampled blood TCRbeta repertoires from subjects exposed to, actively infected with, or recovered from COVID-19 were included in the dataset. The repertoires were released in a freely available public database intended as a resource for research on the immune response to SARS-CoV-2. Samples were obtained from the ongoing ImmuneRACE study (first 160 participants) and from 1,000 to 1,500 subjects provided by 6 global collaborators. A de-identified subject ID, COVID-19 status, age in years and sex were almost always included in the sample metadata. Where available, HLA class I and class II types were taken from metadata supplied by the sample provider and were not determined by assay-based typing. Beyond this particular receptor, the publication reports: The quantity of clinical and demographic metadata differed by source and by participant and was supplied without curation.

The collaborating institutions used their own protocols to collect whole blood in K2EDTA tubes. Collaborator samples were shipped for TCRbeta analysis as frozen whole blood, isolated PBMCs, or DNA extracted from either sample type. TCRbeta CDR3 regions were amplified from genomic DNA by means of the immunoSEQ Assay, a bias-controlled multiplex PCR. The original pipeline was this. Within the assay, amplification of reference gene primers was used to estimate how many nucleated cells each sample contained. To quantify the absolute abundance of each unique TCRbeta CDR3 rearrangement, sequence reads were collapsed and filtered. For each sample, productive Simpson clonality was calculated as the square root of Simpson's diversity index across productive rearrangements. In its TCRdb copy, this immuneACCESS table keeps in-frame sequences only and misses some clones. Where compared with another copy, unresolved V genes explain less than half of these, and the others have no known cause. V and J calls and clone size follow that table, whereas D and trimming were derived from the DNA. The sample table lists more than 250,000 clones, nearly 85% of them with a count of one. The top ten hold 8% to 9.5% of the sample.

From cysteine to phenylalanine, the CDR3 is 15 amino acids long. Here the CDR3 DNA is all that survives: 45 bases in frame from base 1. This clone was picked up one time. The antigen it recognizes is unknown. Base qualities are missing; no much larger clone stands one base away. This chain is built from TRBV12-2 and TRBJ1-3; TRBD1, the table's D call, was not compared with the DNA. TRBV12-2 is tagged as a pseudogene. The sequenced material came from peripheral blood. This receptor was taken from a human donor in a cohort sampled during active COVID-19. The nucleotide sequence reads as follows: TGTGCAAGTCCCCAGGGGCAGAGCTCTGGAAACACCATATATTTT. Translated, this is CASPQGQSSGNTIYF.